This T cell receptor (beta chain) was obtained from a study of blood T cell repertoires in COVID-19. Study-level information: T cells, B-cell-depleted T cells, or PBMCs supplied cDNA or gDNA.

In the original processing: Using reference gene primer amplification, nucleated cell counts were estimated. Produced via immunoSEQ multiplex PCR; TCRdb's table is partial and in-frame only. Clone size and V and J calls were adopted from that table, with D and trimming inferred from the DNA. This sample has about 190,000 clones, with 70% to 85% found just once. V was shortened by 4 bases and J by 4 bases, with 18 bases between the two germline ends. From germline, CDR1 is SGHNT and CDR2 YYREEE (reference sequence). This CDR3 is 15 amino acids long. There are a few counts of this clone. This sequence was found in an older woman with acute COVID-19. The chain couples TRBV5-4 to TRBJ2-7; tentative D call: TRBD2 (6 bases). Sequenced material: PBMCs or T cells enriched from blood (not recorded which). CDR3 in amino acids: CASSPPGTGEYEQYF. The CDR3 region has the DNA TGTGCCAGCAGCCCACCGGGGACTGGGGAATACGAGCAGTACTTC.